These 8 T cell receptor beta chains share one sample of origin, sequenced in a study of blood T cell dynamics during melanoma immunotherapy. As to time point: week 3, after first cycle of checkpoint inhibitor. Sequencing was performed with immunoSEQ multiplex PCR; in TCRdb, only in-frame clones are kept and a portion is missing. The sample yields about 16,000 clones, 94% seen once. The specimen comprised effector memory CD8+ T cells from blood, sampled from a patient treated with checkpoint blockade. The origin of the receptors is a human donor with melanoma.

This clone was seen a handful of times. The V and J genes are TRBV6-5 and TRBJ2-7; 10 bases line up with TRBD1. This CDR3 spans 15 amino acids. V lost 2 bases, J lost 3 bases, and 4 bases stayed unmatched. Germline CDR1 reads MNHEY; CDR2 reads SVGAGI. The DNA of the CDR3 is TGTGCCAGCAGTTACGGGACAGGGGCTGTCTACGAGCAGTACTTC. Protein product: CASSYGTGAVYEQYF.

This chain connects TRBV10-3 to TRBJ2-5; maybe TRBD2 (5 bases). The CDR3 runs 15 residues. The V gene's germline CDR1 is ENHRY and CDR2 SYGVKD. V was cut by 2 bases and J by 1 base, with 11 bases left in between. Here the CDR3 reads CAISEGGHVQETQYF. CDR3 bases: TGTGCCATCAGTGAGGGCGGGCACGTCCAAGAGACCCAGTACTTC.

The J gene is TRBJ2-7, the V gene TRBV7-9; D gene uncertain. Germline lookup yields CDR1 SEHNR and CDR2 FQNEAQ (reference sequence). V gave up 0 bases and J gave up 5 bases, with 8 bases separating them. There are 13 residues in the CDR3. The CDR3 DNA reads TGTGCCAGCAGCTTAGCTCTAAGGGACGAGCAGTACTTC. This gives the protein CASSLALRDEQYF.

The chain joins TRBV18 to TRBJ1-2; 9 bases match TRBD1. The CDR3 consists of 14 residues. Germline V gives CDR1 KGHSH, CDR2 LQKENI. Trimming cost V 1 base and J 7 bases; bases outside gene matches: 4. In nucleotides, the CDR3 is TGTGCCAGCTCACCACGGGACAGGGCGGCTGGCTACACCTTC. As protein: CASSPRDRAAGYTF.

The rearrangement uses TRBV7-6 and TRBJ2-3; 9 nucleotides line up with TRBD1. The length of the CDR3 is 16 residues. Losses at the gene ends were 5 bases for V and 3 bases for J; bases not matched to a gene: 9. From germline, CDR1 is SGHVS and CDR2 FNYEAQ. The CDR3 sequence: CASSPTGGWLTDTQYF. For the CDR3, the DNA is TGTGCCAGCAGCCCGACAGGGGGTTGGTTAACAGATACGCAGTATTTT.

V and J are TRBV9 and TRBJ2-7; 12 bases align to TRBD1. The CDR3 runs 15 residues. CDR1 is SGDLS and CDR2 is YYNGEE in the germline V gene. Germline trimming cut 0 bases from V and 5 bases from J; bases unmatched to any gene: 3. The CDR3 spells CASSVAGTGGDEQYF. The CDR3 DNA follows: TGTGCCAGCAGCGTAGCCGGGACAGGGGGCGACGAGCAGTACTTC.

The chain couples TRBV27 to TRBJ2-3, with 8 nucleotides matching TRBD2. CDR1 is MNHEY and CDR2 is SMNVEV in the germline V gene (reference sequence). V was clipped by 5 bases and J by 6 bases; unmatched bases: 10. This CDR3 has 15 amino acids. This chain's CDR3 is CASSPGTRPSDTQYF. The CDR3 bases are TGTGCCAGCAGTCCCGGGACTAGGCCCTCGGATACGCAGTATTTT.

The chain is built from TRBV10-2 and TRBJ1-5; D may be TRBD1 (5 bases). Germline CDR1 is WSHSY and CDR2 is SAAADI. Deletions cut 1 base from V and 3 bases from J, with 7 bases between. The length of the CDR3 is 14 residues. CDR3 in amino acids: CASSEYGTNQPQHF. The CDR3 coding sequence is TGCGCCAGCAGTGAGTATGGGACCAATCAGCCCCAGCATTTT.